The 2 T cell receptor beta chains listed next were all sequenced from one sample in a study of T cell responses to AZD1222 COVID-19 vaccine. The assay was immunoSEQ multiplex PCR, and TCRdb's table has in-frame clones only and misses some. The table includes under 150,000 clones, roughly nine tenths detected once. Material: peripheral blood, obtained on day 0 of AZD1222 vaccination. The receptor set was obtained from an adult in good health.

With respect to this clone: The same CDR3 can be traced to other DNA sequences in this sample. The chain uses TRBV6-4 and TRBJ2-2; D call uncertain. The germline V and J ends were trimmed by 0 bases and 5 bases, with 4 bases remaining between them. Per germline, CDR1 MRHNA and CDR2 SNTAGT. The CDR3 has 13 residues. The CDR3 here is CASSDSETGELFF. Here the CDR3 DNA reads TGTGCCAGCAGTGACTCGGAAACCGGGGAGCTGTTTTTT.

This chain uses TRBV5-4 with TRBJ1-1; D might be TRBD1 (5 bases). The length of the CDR3 is 15 residues. Trimming shortened V by 4 bases and J by 0 bases, and 13 bases separated the two germline ends. Germline loops: CDR1 SGHNT, CDR2 YYREEE (reference sequence). Written as DNA, the CDR3 is TGTGCCAGCAGCCAGGGATTGGGCATGAACACTGAAGCTTTCTTT. Translated: CASSQGLGMNTEAFF. The whole variable domain, filled in from reference TRBV5-4 and TRBJ1-1, reads ETGVTQSPTHLIKTRGQQVTLRCSSQSGHNTVSWYQQALGQGPQFIFQYYREEENGRGNFPPRFSGLQFPNYSSELNVNALELDDSALYLCASSQGLGMNTEAFFGQGTRLTVV.